This TCR beta chain was recorded in a study of T cells in women clearing cervical HPV infection. Study background: Cases were women with histologically confirmed HPV16-related CIN3 or worse, including 2 invasive cancers. Blood came at first lesion visit for cases, post-clearance for controls. General study findings and limits: Cases and controls were distinguished at AUC about 0.8 by richness and V genes.

CDR3 length: 15 amino acids. CDR1 and CDR2 (germline): DFQATT, SNEGSKA (reference sequence). Germline trimming cut 6 bases from V and 4 bases from J; bases unmatched to any gene: 13. The method was immunoSEQ multiplex PCR; TCRdb's version includes in-frame clones alone and lacks a portion of them. This sample contains 14,000 or so clones. Comment on this clone: Its antigen remains unknown. Coverage ceases 3 residues before the CDR3 finishes, and the germline J gene fills in the end.

What was sequenced was blood buffy coat. The chain combines TRBV20-1 with TRBJ2-5; TRBD1 aligns across 8 bases. The TCR sequence derives from a woman between 18 and 70 years old with a cervical HPV16 infection that either progressed to CIN3+ or cleared (not recorded which). The CDR3 region is CSATRDRGRRETQYF. The DNA read from the CDR3 is TGCAGTGCGACCCGTGACAGGGGACGGCGAGAGACC.